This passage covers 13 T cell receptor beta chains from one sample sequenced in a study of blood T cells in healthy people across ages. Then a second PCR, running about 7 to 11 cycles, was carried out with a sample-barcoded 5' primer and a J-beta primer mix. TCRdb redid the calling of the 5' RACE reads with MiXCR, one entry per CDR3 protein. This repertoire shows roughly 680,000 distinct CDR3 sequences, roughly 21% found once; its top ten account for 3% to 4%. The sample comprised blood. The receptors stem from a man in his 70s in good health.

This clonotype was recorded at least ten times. The CDR3 DNA sequence: TGCGCCAGCAGCCAAGTACATGCGGGGACTCGATACGAGCAGTACTTC. Its translation: CASSQVHAGTRYEQYF. V is TRBV4-1 and J is TRBJ2-7; D possibly corresponds to TRBD2 (6 bases). From germline, CDR1 is MGHRA and CDR2 YSYEKL. This CDR3 region has 16 residues. V gave up 1 base and J gave up 4 bases, with 17 bases separating them.

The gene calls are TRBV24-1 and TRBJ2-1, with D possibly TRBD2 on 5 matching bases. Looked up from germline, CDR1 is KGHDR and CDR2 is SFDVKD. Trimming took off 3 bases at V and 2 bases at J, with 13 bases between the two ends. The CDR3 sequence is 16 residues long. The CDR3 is CATSDNFAEAYNEQFF. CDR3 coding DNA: TGTGCCACCAGTGATAATTTTGCGGAGGCCTACAATGAGCAGTTCTTC.

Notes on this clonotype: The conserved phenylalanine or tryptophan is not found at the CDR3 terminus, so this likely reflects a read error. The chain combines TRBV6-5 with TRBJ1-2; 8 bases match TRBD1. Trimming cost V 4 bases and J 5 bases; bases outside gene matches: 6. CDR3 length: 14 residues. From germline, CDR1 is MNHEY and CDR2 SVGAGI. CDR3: CASSSGTGRYGYTL. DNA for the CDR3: TGTGCCAGCAGTTCCGGGACAGGCCGGTATGGCTACACCCTC.

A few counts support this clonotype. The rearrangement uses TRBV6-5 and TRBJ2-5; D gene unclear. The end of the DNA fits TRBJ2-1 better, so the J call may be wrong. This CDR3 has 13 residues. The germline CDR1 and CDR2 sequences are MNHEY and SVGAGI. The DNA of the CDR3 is TGTGCCAGCAGTTACCCCGACTACAATGAGCAGTTCTTC. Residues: CASSYPDYNEQFF.

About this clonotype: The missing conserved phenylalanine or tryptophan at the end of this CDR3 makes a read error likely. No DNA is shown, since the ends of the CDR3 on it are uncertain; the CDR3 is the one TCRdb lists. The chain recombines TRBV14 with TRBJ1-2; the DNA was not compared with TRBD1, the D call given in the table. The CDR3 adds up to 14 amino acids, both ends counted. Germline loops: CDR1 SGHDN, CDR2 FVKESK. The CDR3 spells CACSHGGRLDGYTC.

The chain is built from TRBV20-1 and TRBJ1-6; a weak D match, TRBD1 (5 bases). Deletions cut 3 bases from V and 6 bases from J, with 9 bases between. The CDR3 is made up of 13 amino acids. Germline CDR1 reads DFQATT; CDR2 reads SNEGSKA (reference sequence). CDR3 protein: CSASGGGNSPLHF. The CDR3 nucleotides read TGCAGTGCTAGCGGCGGGGGTAATTCACCCCTCCACTTT.

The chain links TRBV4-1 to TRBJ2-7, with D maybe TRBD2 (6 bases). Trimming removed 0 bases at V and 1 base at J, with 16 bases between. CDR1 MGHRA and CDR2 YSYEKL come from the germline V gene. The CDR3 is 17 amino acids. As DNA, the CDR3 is TGCGCCAGCAGCCAAGATCATCTAGCGATTACGTCCTACGAGCAGTACTTC. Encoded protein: CASSQDHLAITSYEQYF.

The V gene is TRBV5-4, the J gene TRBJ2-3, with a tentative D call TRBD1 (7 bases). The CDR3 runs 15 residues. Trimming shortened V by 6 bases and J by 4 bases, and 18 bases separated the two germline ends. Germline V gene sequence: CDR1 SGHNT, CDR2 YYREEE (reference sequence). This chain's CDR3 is CASKGGGETADTQYF. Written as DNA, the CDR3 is TGTGCCAGCAAAGGAGGGGGCGAGACCGCAGATACGCAGTATTTT.

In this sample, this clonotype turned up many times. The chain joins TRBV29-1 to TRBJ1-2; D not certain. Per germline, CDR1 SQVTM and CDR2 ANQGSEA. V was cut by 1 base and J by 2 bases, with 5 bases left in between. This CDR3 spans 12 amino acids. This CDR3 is CSVEVGNYGYTF. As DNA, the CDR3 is TGCAGCGTTGAAGTCGGAAACTATGGCTACACCTTC.

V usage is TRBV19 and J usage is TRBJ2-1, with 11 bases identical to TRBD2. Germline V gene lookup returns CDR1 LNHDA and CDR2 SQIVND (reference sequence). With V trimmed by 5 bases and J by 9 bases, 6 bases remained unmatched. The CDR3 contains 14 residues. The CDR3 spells CASSSLAGGVEQFF. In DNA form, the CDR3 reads TGTGCCAGTAGTTCGTTAGCGGGAGGGGTTGAGCAGTTCTTC.

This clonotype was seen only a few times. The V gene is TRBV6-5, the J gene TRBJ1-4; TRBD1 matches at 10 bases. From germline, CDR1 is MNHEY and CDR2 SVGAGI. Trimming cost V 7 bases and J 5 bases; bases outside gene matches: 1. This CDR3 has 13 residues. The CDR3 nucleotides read TGTGCCAGCAAGGGACAGGGGAATGAAAAACTGTTTTTT. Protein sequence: CASKGQGNEKLFF.

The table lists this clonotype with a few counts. The CDR3 DNA reads as TGCGCCAGCAGCTTGTTAGACAGCCTTAATGAAAAACTGTTTTTT. This sequence encodes CASSLLDSLNEKLFF. This chain links TRBV5-1 with TRBJ1-4, with D possibly TRBD1 on 5 matching bases. V shed 1 base and J shed 4 bases, with 11 bases lying between them. Germline CDR1 reads SGHRS; CDR2 reads YFSETQ. There are 15 residues in the CDR3.

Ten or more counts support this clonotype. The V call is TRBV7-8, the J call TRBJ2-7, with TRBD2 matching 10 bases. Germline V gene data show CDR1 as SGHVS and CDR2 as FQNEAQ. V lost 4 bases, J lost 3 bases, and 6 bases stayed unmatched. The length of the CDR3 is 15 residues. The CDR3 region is CASSSSSGSYYEQYF. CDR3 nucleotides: TGTGCCAGCAGCTCCTCTAGCGGGAGCTACTACGAGCAGTACTTC.